The next 12 T cell receptor beta chains were all read from a single sample in a study of regulatory and conventional T cells in RAG deficiency. Assay used: immunoSEQ multiplex PCR; TCRdb lists only in-frame clones, some missing. The sample lists 21,000 or so clones; 85% to 95% were seen once. Conventional CD4+ T cells were sorted from blood as CD25-low CD127-high cells. This sample was shared with a second study, whose subject was regulatory T cells. That report adds: Primers: 52 TRBV forward and 13 TRBJ reverse.

Sequenced input: CD4+ T cells sorted from blood. The receptors were gathered from a human donor in good health.

The chain couples TRBV6-1 to TRBJ2-5; 7 bases map to TRBD2. From germline, CDR1 is MNHNS and CDR2 SASEGT. The CDR3 extends over 13 amino acids. The V segment lost 5 bases and the J segment 1 base; nucleotides outside the gene matches: 1. CDR3 nucleotides: TGTGCCAGCAGTAGCGGGACCCAAGAGACCCAGTACTTC. Its protein product is CASSSGTQETQYF.

This sequence joins TRBV30 and TRBJ1-5; 7 nucleotides align to TRBD1. Germline CDR1 is GTSNPN and CDR2 is SVGIG (reference sequence). The CDR3 has 14 amino acids. Trimming removed 1 base from V and 2 bases from J; junction bases left unmatched: 2. The CDR3 is CAWSGGTGNQPQHF. The CDR3 coding sequence is TGTGCCTGGAGTGGAGGGACAGGCAATCAGCCCCAGCATTTT.

The V and J genes are TRBV5-1 and TRBJ2-5; 13 positions agree with TRBD2. The CDR3 extends over 17 amino acids. Germline V CDR1 and CDR2: SGHRS, YFSETQ. V was clipped by 3 bases and J by 1 base; unmatched bases: 6. As DNA, the CDR3 is TGCGCCAGCAGCTACCGGACTAGCGGGAGTGCCCAAGAGACCCAGTACTTC. Translated: CASSYRTSGSAQETQYF.

This chain links TRBV6-6 with TRBJ1-6; D gene uncertain. With 8 bases removed from V and 2 bases from J, the gap between germline ends came to 7 bases. Germline loops: CDR1 MNHNY, CDR2 SVGAGI (reference sequence). CDR3 length equals 13 residues. CDR3 nucleotides: TGTGCCAGCGGAAGTCCCTATAATTCACCCCTCCACTTT. Translated, it gives CASGSPYNSPLHF.

This clone appeared a single time. The chain combines TRBV12-5 with TRBJ1-2; 8 nucleotides align to TRBD1. The CDR3 length is 14 residues. CDR1 LGHNT and CDR2 FRNRAP come from the germline V gene. The junction had 3 bases not matched to a gene; V was cut back by 4 bases and J by 2 bases. CDR3 DNA: TGTGCTAGTGGTTCCTGGACAGGGAACTATGGCTACACCTTC. Translated: CASGSWTGNYGYTF.

This clone has a handful of counts. The V call is TRBV7-9, the J call TRBJ2-1; 13 nucleotides line up with TRBD2. Germline CDR1 is SEHNR and CDR2 is FQNEAQ (reference sequence). This CDR3 comprises 17 residues. Trimming removed 0 bases from V and 9 bases from J; junction bases left unmatched: 8. The CDR3 region is CASSLASGLAGAAEQFF. DNA for the CDR3: TGTGCCAGCAGCTTAGCTTCTGGACTAGCGGGAGCCGCTGAGCAGTTCTTC.

The V call is TRBV9, the J call TRBJ1-1, with a tentative D call TRBD1 (6 bases). Trimming cost V 3 bases and J 1 base, with 13 bases left between them. This CDR3 contains 15 residues. CDR1 is SGDLS and CDR2 is YYNGEE in the germline V gene. Here the CDR3 reads CASSAGEVSNTEAFF. CDR3 DNA: TGTGCCAGCAGCGCAGGGGAGGTTTCGAACACTGAAGCTTTCTTT.

V gene TRBV7-9 combines with J gene TRBJ2-3; 7 bases line up with TRBD2. Germline V gives CDR1 SEHNR, CDR2 FQNEAQ (reference sequence). The CDR3 consists of 16 residues. J lost 2 bases, V lost 3 bases, and 8 bases had no gene match. In DNA, the CDR3 is TGTGCCAGCAGCTTCAGGGCTAGCGGAAACACAGATACGCAGTATTTT. Translation gives CASSFRASGNTDTQYF.

The J gene is TRBJ1-2, the V gene TRBV7-8; the match to TRBD1 covers 7 bases. The CDR3 runs 17 residues. Trimming at V came to 5 bases and at J to 0 bases, leaving 12 bases not matched to a gene. CDR1 and CDR2 from the germline V gene are SGHVS and FQNEAQ. In DNA, the CDR3 is TGTGCCAGCAGCCTCGTCGTTGGGACAGTTGCTAACTATGGCTACACCTTC. Its translation is CASSLVVGTVANYGYTF.

The chain combines TRBV30 with TRBJ2-7, with D tentatively TRBD1 (5 bases). V was cut by 5 bases and J by 4 bases, with 18 bases left in between. Germline V lookup: CDR1 GTSNPN, CDR2 SVGIG (reference sequence). This CDR3 has 14 amino acids. The CDR3 DNA sequence: TGTGCCTGGGATACAGGCTTAGTCCCGTACGAGCAGTACTTC. Its translation is CAWDTGLVPYEQYF.

This clone came up a few times. Within the sample, other DNA sequences also encode this same CDR3. The V gene is TRBV6-6, the J gene TRBJ2-1; the D is unclear. Deletions cut 0 bases from V and 4 bases from J, with 7 bases between. The CDR3 sequence is 14 residues long. From germline, CDR1 is MNHNY and CDR2 SVGAGI (reference sequence). CDR3 in amino acids: CASSYSRVYNEQFF. In DNA, the CDR3 is TGTGCCAGCAGTTACTCTAGGGTTTACAATGAGCAGTTCTTC.

The chain has TRBV5-5 and TRBJ2-5; either TRBD1 or TRBD2 may fit D (5 bases each). The DNA matches TRBJ2-7 better at its end, which makes the J call doubtful. The germline gives CDR1 SGHKS, CDR2 YYEKEE (reference sequence). The CDR3 covers 14 residues. The CDR3 sequence is CASRYRDGSYEQYF. The CDR3, as DNA: TGTGCCAGCAGGTATCGGGACGGCTCCTACGAGCAGTACTTC.